What follows is one T cell receptor beta chain and its context. The antigen remains undetermined. The data belong to a study of Ad26.COV2.S vaccination and SARS-CoV-2 variants. Germline assignment: CDR1 SGHDT and CDR2 YYEEEE. This CDR3 has 13 amino acids. Trimming pared 4 bases from V and 5 bases from J, leaving 10 bases between. TCRdb's table, derived via immunoSEQ multiplex PCR, lists solely in-frame clones and lacks some. The table shows about 350,000 clones, with about 90% occurring only once. Study-wide results and limits: Vaccinees reportedly had broad spike-specific CD8+ and CD4+ T cell responses. Recipients of either vaccine or placebo displayed similar breadth of non-spike TCRs. Vaccine recipients surpassed placebo recipients in spike-specific TCR breadth.

The V gene is TRBV5-6, the J gene TRBJ2-4; D is unresolved. The sequencing used peripheral blood, collected after recovery from COVID-19. The receptor was isolated from a human donor who had recovered from COVID-19. The CDR3 region has the DNA TGTGCCAGCAGCACCGGTATCGAAAACATTCAGTACTTC. Translated, it gives CASSTGIENIQYF.